This T cell receptor (beta chain) was recovered during a study of OX40 agonist ivuxolimab in advanced cancers. A word on this clone: Antigen: not known.

General observations from the study: Expanded clones belonging to CD8+ T cells outnumbered, on average, those of CD4+.

Germline lookup yields CDR1 SGHNT and CDR2 YYREEE (reference sequence). Trimming left V 2 bases short and J 9 bases short, with 12 bases between. The CDR3 length is 14 residues. The method was immunoSEQ multiplex PCR; TCRdb's version includes in-frame clones alone and lacks a portion of them. The data hold some 120,000 clones, with 85% to 95% observed a single time. The TCR sequence derives from an adult with an advanced solid tumor such as melanoma, head and neck, liver or kidney cancer. This chain connects TRBV5-4 to TRBJ1-6; D perhaps matches TRBD1 (6 bases). The material sequenced was CD4+ or CD8+ T cells sorted from blood, taken in a trial of the OX40 agonist ivuxolimab. The CDR3 loop is CASSFLQGGSPLHF. CDR3 in DNA: TGTGCCAGCAGCTTCTTACAGGGAGGTTCACCCCTCCACTTT.